A single sample is the source of the 25 T cell receptor beta chains below, sequenced in a study of early T cells in non-severe SARS-CoV-2 infection. TCRdb processed the 5' RACE reads anew with MiXCR; each CDR3 protein has one entry. This sample has tens of thousands of distinct CDR3 sequences, with approximately 12% found just once. Sequencing was carried out using whole blood. Receptors were obtained from an adult who was a healthcare worker with PCR-confirmed SARS-CoV-2 infection or an uninfected control (not recorded which).

This clonotype came up a few times. J is TRBJ1-2 and V is TRBV6-6; D is uncertain. The CDR3 is made up of 16 amino acids. Germline V gene sequence: CDR1 MNHNY, CDR2 SVGAGI (reference sequence). V lost 0 bases and J 0 bases, leaving 11 bases between the germline ends. This chain's CDR3 is CASSYSRSGTNYGYTF. CDR3 coding DNA: TGTGCCAGCAGTTACTCAAGGTCCGGGACTAACTATGGCTACACCTTC.

Only a few counts were recorded for this clonotype. The genes are TRBV5-5 and TRBJ1-6; TRBD1 agrees at 8 bases. Unmatched junction bases numbered 2, after V lost 1 base and J lost 5 bases. The germline CDR1 and CDR2 sequences are SGHKS and YYEKEE (reference sequence). This CDR3 has 15 amino acids. The CDR3 protein is CASSLKQGDNSPLHF. DNA for the CDR3: TGTGCCAGCAGCTTGAAACAGGGGGATAATTCACCCCTCCACTTT.

Only a few counts were recorded for this clonotype. The chain joins TRBV20-1 to TRBJ2-1; D remains unclear. Germline V lookup: CDR1 DFQATT, CDR2 SNEGSKA (reference sequence). The CDR3 consists of 16 residues. V was cut by 2 bases and J by 2 bases, with 16 bases left in between. The CDR3: CSARRGRRLPYNEQFF. The DNA for the CDR3 is TGCAGTGCTAGACGCGGAAGACGGCTTCCCTACAATGAGCAGTTCTTC.

V and J are TRBV6-5 and TRBJ1-2; D not resolved. V was shortened by 0 bases and J by 10 bases, with 15 bases between the two germline ends. The germline gives CDR1 MNHEY, CDR2 SVGAGI. This CDR3 contains 14 residues. CDR3 in DNA: TGTGCCAGCAGTTACTCTGCCAGCCATCGGGACTACACCTTC. Translating gives CASSYSASHRDYTF.

This clonotype has a handful of counts. This chain uses TRBV19 with TRBJ1-3; D is unresolved. CDR1 and CDR2 from the germline V gene are LNHDA and SQIVND (reference sequence). This CDR3 spans 16 amino acids. Trimming took off 2 bases at V and 6 bases at J, with 17 bases between the two ends. CDR3 sequence reads: CASSILGRGYENTIYF. CDR3 coding DNA: TGTGCCAGTAGTATACTAGGACGCGGGTACGAAAACACCATATATTTT.

This clonotype came up a few times. This chain uses TRBV18 with TRBJ2-5, with 9 nucleotides matching TRBD1. Trimming removed 6 bases from V and 5 bases from J; junction bases left unmatched: 4. CDR1 is KGHSH and CDR2 is LQKENI in the germline V gene. This CDR3 region has 13 residues. The CDR3 reads CASSIGQGETQYF. The DNA of the CDR3 is TGTGCCAGCTCGATTGGACAGGGGGAGACCCAGTACTTC. Full variable domain (rest looked up from reference TRBV18 and TRBJ2-5): NAGVMQNPRHLVRRRGQEARLRCSPMKGHSHVYWYRQLPEEGLKFMVYLQKENIIDESGMPKERFSAEFPKEGPSILRIQQVVRGDSAAYFCASSIGQGETQYFGPGTRLLVL.

This clonotype has a count of ten or more. The gene calls are TRBV5-1 and TRBJ2-5; the match to TRBD2 covers 11 bases. Trimming cost V 5 bases and J 4 bases; bases outside gene matches: 4. Germline lookup yields CDR1 SGHRS and CDR2 YFSETQ. This CDR3 has 14 residues. The CDR3 nucleotides are TGCGCCAGCAGTAGCGGGGGGGCTCCAGAGACCCAGTACTTC. Residues: CASSSGGAPETQYF.

The chain uses TRBV20-1 and TRBJ1-2; TRBD1 is a possible D gene (6 bases). The V end was cut by 4 bases, the J end by 1 base, with 13 bases between. Germline V gene sequence: CDR1 DFQATT, CDR2 SNEGSKA (reference sequence). The length of the CDR3 is 14 residues. Here the CDR3 DNA reads TGCAGTGCTACCAGACAGGCGAATAACTATGGCTACACCTTC. Protein sequence: CSATRQANNYGYTF.

This clonotype has more than one count but fewer than ten. The genes are TRBV7-2 and TRBJ2-1; TRBD1 aligns across 9 bases. V lost 7 bases and J lost 2; bases outside the gene matches: 9. The germline CDR1 and CDR2 sequences are SGHTA and FQGNSA. This CDR3 region has 16 residues. The CDR3 protein is CASILAGTGPYNEQFF. CDR3 bases: TGTGCCAGCATCCTCGCCGGGACAGGGCCCTACAATGAGCAGTTCTTC.

This clonotype was observed a handful of times. V is TRBV19 and J is TRBJ2-2; D remains unclear. The CDR3 is made up of 14 amino acids. In germline, CDR1 is LNHDA, CDR2 SQIVND (reference sequence). Trimming left V 2 bases short and J 6 bases short, with 10 bases between. The CDR3 protein is CASSILGPPGELFF. The CDR3, as DNA: TGTGCCAGTAGTATACTTGGCCCGCCCGGGGAGCTGTTTTTT.

This chain joins TRBV5-4 and TRBJ1-1; possibly TRBD1 for D (6 bases). CDR3 length equals 14 residues. The germline V and J ends were trimmed by 3 bases and 5 bases, with 14 bases remaining between them. Germline loops: CDR1 SGHNT, CDR2 YYREEE (reference sequence). The CDR3 DNA follows: TGTGCCAGCAGCTCCGACCCCCAGGGGACTGAAGCTTTCTTT. This codes for CASSSDPQGTEAFF.

The rearrangement joins TRBV7-3 to TRBJ2-3, with 7 bases that match TRBD2. The CDR3 is 13 amino acids. Germline V gives CDR1 SGHTA, CDR2 FQGTGA. J was trimmed by 7 bases and V by 4 bases; bases with no gene match: 5. Here the CDR3 reads CASSSGTTNTQYF. CDR3 coding DNA: TGTGCCAGCAGCTCCGGGACTACTAATACGCAGTATTTT.

There are a few counts of this clonotype. This sequence joins TRBV30 and TRBJ2-1, with TRBD2 as a possible D gene (6 bases). CDR1 GTSNPN and CDR2 SVGIG come from the germline V gene (reference sequence). V was trimmed by 0 bases and J by 0 bases, leaving 12 bases between them. The CDR3 has 16 residues. This chain's CDR3 is CAWSVRGTSSYNEQFF. CDR3 nucleotide sequence: TGTGCCTGGAGTGTCCGGGGGACCAGCTCCTACAATGAGCAGTTCTTC. Using reference TRBV30 and TRBJ2-1 for the parts outside the CDR3, the full variable domain is SQTIHQWPATLVQPVGSPLSLECTVEGTSNPNLYWYRQAAGRGLQLLFYSVGIGQISSEVPQNLSASRPQDRQFILSSKKLLLSDSGFYLCAWSVRGTSSYNEQFFGPGTRLTVL.

The gene calls are TRBV14 and TRBJ1-1, with D unresolved. CDR1 is SGHDN, CDR2 FVKESK, per germline. The CDR3 extends over 14 amino acids. With 0 bases removed from V and 5 bases from J, the gap between germline ends came to 10 bases. The CDR3 sequence is CASSQDLGWTEAFF. The CDR3 region has the DNA TGTGCCAGCAGCCAAGATCTAGGTTGGACTGAAGCTTTCTTT.

The rearrangement joins TRBV5-6 to TRBJ1-2; 7 positions agree with TRBD1. The length of the CDR3 is 15 residues. Germline V CDR1 and CDR2: SGHDT, YYEEEE. V lost 3 bases to trimming and J lost 8 bases; unmatched junction nucleotides: 13. The CDR3 DNA reads TGTGCCAGCAGCTGGAGACAGGGCCTACGAGAAGGCTACACCTTC. Protein product: CASSWRQGLREGYTF.

The rearrangement joins TRBV2 to TRBJ2-3; the D is unclear. V lost 7 bases and J lost 5, with 13 bases in between. The CDR3 runs to 13 residues. The germline CDR1 and CDR2 sequences are SNHLY and FYNNEI. The DNA of the CDR3 is TGTGCCAGCAACCAGGTTCCCCTAGATACGCAGTATTTT. Residues: CASNQVPLDTQYF.

This clonotype has just a few counts. The chain joins TRBV28 to TRBJ2-3; 11 bases map to TRBD1. The CDR3 covers 16 residues. With 3 bases clipped from V and 5 bases from J, the junction kept 7 bases outside the gene matches. The V gene's germline CDR1 is MDHEN and CDR2 SYDVKM. CDR3 DNA sequence: TGTGCCAGCAGTTTTGCCGGGACAGGGGGGGTAGATACGCAGTATTTT. It specifies CASSFAGTGGVDTQYF.

The table lists this clonotype with many counts. V usage is TRBV20-1 and J usage is TRBJ1-2, with a tentative D call TRBD1 (6 bases). This CDR3 has 13 residues. V gave up 0 bases and J gave up 7 bases, with 12 bases separating them. Germline CDR1 is DFQATT and CDR2 is SNEGSKA (reference sequence). Here the CDR3 reads CSARDMTGGGYTF. The CDR3 bases are TGCAGTGCTAGAGATATGACAGGCGGTGGCTACACCTTC.

This sequence joins TRBV7-8 and TRBJ2-7, with a weak D call TRBD1 (5 bases). The CDR3 is 14 residues long. CDR1 SGHVS and CDR2 FQNEAQ come from the germline V gene. The V end was cut by 1 base, the J end by 7 bases, with 14 bases between. Here the CDR3 DNA reads TGTGCCAGCAGCTTAGACAGGTCGCTAAAGGAGCAGTACTTC. Residues: CASSLDRSLKEQYF.

There are many counts of this clonotype. The chain is built from TRBV7-6 and TRBJ2-1; perhaps D is TRBD1 or TRBD2 (6 bases each). The CDR3 covers 16 residues. The V gene lost 6 bases and the J gene lost 2 bases, with 17 bases spanning the gap. Per germline, CDR1 SGHVS and CDR2 FNYEAQ. As DNA, the CDR3 is TGTGCCAGCAGTTTCTCCTCGGGGGCGACCTACAATGAGCAGTTCTTC. Translating it yields CASSFSSGATYNEQFF.

The chain has TRBV7-8 and TRBJ2-7; 9 bases align to TRBD2. Per germline, CDR1 SGHVS and CDR2 FQNEAQ. The CDR3 consists of 14 residues. V lost 5 bases and J lost 2; bases outside the gene matches: 4. CDR3 in amino acids: CASSPIAGAYEQYF. DNA for the CDR3: TGTGCCAGCAGCCCCATAGCGGGGGCCTACGAGCAGTACTTC.

This clonotype was recorded many times. The chain has TRBV28 and TRBJ2-7, with 10 bases that match TRBD1. V lost 7 bases, J lost 7 bases, and 13 bases stayed unmatched. The CDR3 is made up of 15 amino acids. Germline assignment: CDR1 MDHEN and CDR2 SYDVKM. The CDR3 DNA reads as TGTGCCAGCACCCTATCGGGACAGGGGCTTCGAGAGCAGTACTTC. Translated: CASTLSGQGLREQYF. The full variable domain, with the rest looked up from reference TRBV28 and TRBJ2-7, is DVKVTQSSRYLVKRTGEKVFLECVQDMDHENMFWYRQDPGLGLRLIYFSYDVKMKEKGDIPEGYSVSREKKERFSLILESASTNQTSMYLCASTLSGQGLREQYFGPGTRLTVT.

This clonotype was seen repeatedly, ten times or more. V gene TRBV13 combines with J gene TRBJ2-1, with 8 positions matching TRBD1. The CDR3 runs 15 residues. V shed 6 bases, J shed 5 bases, and the junction held 9 bases outside the gene matches. Per germline, CDR1 PRHDT and CDR2 FYEKMQ (reference sequence). CDR3: CASSPDRGTDNEQFF. Written as DNA, the CDR3 is TGTGCCAGCAGTCCTGACAGGGGAACGGACAATGAGCAGTTCTTC.

The chain is built from TRBV19 and TRBJ2-1; D unresolved. The V and J ends lost 9 bases and 6 bases respectively, with 15 bases between them. The V gene's germline CDR1 is LNHDA and CDR2 SQIVND (reference sequence). The CDR3 covers 13 residues. CDR3 sequence (DNA): TGTGCCAGGAATGGACCCACTCGCAATGAGCAGTTCTTC. Its protein is CARNGPTRNEQFF.

The CDR3 spells CASRRDRGQVTEAFF. Here the CDR3 DNA reads TGTGCCAGCAGGAGGGACAGGGGGCAGGTCACTGAAGCTTTCTTT. The chain employs TRBV6-5 and TRBJ1-1, with 12 bases that match TRBD1. The CDR3 extends over 15 amino acids. V shed 6 bases and J 4 bases; nucleotides not matched to a gene: 6. Germline V CDR1 and CDR2: MNHEY, SVGAGI.